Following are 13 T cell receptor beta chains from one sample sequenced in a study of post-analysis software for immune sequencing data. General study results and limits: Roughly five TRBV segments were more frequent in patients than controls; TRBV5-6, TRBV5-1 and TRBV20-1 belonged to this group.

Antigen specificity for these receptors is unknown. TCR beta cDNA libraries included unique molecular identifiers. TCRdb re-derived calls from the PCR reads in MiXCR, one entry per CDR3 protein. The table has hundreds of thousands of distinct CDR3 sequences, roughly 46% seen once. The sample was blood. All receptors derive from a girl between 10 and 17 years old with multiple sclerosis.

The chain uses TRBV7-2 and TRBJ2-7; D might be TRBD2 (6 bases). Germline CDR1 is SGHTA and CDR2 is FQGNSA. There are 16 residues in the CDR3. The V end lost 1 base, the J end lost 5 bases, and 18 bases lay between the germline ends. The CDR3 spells CASSLVGSRSRNEQYF. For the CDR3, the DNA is TGTGCCAGCAGCTTAGTCGGGAGCCGAAGTAGGAACGAGCAGTACTTC. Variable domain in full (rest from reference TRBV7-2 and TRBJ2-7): GAGVSQSPSNKVTEKGKDVELRCDPISGHTALYWYRQSLGQGLEFLIYFQGNSAPDKSGLPSDRFSAERTGGSVSTLTIQRTQQEDSAVYLCASSLVGSRSRNEQYFGPGTRLTVT.

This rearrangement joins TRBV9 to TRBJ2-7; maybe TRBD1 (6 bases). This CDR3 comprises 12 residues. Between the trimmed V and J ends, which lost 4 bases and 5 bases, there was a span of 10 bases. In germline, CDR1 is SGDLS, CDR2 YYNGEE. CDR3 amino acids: CASSSRDNEQYF. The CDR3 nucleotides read TGTGCCAGCAGCAGCCGGGACAACGAGCAGTACTTC.

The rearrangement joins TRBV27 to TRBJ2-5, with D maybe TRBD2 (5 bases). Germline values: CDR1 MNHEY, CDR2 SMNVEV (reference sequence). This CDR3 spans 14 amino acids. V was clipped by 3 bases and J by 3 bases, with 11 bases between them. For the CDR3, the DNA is TGTGCCAGCAGTTTTGGAGGATTAGAAGAGACCCAGTACTTC. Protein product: CASSFGGLEETQYF.

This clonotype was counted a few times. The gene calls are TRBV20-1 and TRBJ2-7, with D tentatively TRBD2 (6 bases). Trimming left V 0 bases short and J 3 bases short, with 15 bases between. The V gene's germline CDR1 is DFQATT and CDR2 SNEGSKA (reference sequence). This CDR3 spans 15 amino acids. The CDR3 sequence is CSARDRETPYYEQYF. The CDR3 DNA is TGCAGTGCTAGAGATCGGGAGACACCATACTACGAGCAGTACTTC.

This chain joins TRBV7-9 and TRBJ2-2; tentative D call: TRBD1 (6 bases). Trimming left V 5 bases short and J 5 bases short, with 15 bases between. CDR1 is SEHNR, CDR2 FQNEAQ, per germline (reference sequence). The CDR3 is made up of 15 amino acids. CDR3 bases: TGTGCCAGCAGCCAAGCGACAGGAATTACCGGGGAGCTGTTTTTT. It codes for CASSQATGITGELFF.

The CDR3 region has the DNA TGCAGTGCTAGAGATATCGGGGTCCGGACTAGCTTCACAGATACGCAGTATTTT. Its translation is CSARDIGVRTSFTDTQYF. The J gene is TRBJ2-3, the V gene TRBV20-1; 8 bases align to TRBD2. Losses at the gene ends were 0 bases for V and 2 bases for J; bases not matched to a gene: 13. This CDR3 contains 18 residues. Looked up from germline, CDR1 is DFQATT and CDR2 is SNEGSKA (reference sequence).

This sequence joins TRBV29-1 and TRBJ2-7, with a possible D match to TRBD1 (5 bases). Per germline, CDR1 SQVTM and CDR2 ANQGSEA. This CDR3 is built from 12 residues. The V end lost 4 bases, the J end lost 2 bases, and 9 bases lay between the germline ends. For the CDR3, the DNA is TGCAGCGTTGCGACAGATACCTACGAGCAGTACTTC. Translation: CSVATDTYEQYF.

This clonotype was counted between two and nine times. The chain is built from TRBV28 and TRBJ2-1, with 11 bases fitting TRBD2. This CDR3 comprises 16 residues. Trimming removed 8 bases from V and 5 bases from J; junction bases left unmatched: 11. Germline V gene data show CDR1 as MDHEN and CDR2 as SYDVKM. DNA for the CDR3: TGTGCCAGCTTTCCCCCGCTAGCGGGAGGAGACAATGAGCAGTTCTTC. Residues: CASFPPLAGGDNEQFF.

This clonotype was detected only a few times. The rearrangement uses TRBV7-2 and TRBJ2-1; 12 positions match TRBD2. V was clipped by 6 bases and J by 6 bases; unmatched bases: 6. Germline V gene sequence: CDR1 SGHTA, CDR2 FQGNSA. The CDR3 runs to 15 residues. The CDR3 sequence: CASRYPSGRANEQFF. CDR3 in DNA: TGTGCCAGCAGATACCCTAGCGGGAGGGCCAATGAGCAGTTCTTC.

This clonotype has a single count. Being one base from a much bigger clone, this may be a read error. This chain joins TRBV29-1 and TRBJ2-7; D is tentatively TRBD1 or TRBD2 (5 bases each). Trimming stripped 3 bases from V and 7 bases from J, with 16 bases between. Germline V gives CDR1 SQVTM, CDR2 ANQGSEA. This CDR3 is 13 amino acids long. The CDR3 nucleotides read TGCAGCGTTGACAAGGGGCGCACGGGGGAGCAGTACGTC. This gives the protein CSVDKGRTGEQYV.

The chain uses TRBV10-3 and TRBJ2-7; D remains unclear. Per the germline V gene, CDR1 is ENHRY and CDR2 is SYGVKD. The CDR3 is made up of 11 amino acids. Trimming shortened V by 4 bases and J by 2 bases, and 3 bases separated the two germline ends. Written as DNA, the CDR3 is TGTGCCATCAGTGGAGCCTACGAGCAGTACTTC. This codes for CAISGAYEQYF.

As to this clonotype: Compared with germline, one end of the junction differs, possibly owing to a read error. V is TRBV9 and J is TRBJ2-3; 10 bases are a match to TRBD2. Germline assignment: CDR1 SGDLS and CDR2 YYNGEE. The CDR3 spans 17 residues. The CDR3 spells CASCVGGGTSGTDTQYF. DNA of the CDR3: TGTGCCAGCTGCGTAGGAGGCGGGACTAGCGGCACAGATACGCAGTATTTT.

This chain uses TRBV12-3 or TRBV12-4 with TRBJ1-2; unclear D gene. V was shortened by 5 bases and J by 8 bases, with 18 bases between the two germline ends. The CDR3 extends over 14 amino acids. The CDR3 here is CASSRPSPGGGYTF. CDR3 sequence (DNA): TGTGCCAGCAGTCGGCCTTCCCCGGGTGGAGGCTACACCTTC.